Here is one TCR beta chain with its context. This entry belongs to a study of blood T cell repertoires in COVID-19. Study-level background: Samples taken during acute and convalescent COVID-19 were collected in the United States, Italy and Spain. Sample material is recorded as cDNA or gDNA derived from T cells, B-cell-depleted T cells, or PBMCs.

As originally analysed: It was from reference gene primer amplification that nucleated cell counts were estimated. Libraries were prepared by immunoSEQ multiplex PCR; TCRdb keeps only in-frame clonotypes and omits some of them. V, J and clone size were drawn from that table, and D and trimming were deduced from the DNA. The sample yields hundreds of thousands of clones, roughly four fifths seen once. V was pared by 0 bases and J by 3 bases, with 12 bases between. CDR3 length equals 16 residues. Germline lookup yields CDR1 SGHDN and CDR2 FVKESK. V usage is TRBV14 and J usage is TRBJ2-1; tentative D call: TRBD2 (7 bases). Sequencing was carried out using peripheral blood. The clonotype originates from a woman of 80 years or more with acute or convalescent COVID-19. The CDR3 DNA is TGTGCCAGCAGCCAAGATTGGGGGGGCCACTACAATGAGCAGTTCTTC. Protein sequence: CASSQDWGGHYNEQFF.